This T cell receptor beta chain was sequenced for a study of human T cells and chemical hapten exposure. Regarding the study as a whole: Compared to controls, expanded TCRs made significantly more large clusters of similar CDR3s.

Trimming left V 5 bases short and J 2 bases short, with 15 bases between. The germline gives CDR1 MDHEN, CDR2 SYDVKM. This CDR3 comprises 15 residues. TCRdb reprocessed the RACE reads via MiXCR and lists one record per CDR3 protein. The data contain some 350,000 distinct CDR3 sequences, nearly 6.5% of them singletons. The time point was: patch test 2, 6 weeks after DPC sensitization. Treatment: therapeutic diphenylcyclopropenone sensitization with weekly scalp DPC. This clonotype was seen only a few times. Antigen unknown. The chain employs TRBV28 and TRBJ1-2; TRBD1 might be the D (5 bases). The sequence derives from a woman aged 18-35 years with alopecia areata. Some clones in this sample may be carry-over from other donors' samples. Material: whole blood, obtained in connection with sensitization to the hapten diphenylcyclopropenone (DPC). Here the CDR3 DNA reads TGTGCCAGCAGTGCGAGGGTTCCAGGGAACTATGGCTACACCTTC. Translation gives CASSARVPGNYGYTF.